This T cell receptor beta chain was captured in a study of cytomegalovirus exposure and HLA in healthy donors. The study's findings and limits: An ancestry cluster, one associated with Asian ancestry, reportedly showed fewer N-insertions than the roughly 610-donor mean in a later analysis. Most TCRs appeared rarely, but some public TCRs recurred in many donors. Over 150 TCR beta chains were listed as cytomegalovirus-associated.

Nominally healthy donors were sampled, though unrecorded immune exposures were likely. This clone was found a few times. Antigen specificity is unknown. V dropped 4 bases and J dropped 0 bases, with 13 bases sitting between them. Germline values: CDR1 SQVTM, CDR2 ANQGSEA. The length of the CDR3 is 14 residues. PCR amplification relied on 60 Vbeta primers (plus 13 Jbeta primers). Sequencing was performed with immunoSEQ multiplex PCR; in TCRdb, only in-frame clones are kept and a portion is missing. The sample lists some 170,000 clones, 82% occurring once. Sequencing was done on a sample of PBMCs. The sequence was collected from a girl aged 2-15 years in good health and CMV-seropositive. V gene TRBV29-1 combines with J gene TRBJ2-7; D is uncertain. The CDR3 is CSVVSFLSSYEQYF. CDR3 bases: TGCAGCGTTGTATCCTTTCTGAGCTCCTACGAGCAGTACTTC.